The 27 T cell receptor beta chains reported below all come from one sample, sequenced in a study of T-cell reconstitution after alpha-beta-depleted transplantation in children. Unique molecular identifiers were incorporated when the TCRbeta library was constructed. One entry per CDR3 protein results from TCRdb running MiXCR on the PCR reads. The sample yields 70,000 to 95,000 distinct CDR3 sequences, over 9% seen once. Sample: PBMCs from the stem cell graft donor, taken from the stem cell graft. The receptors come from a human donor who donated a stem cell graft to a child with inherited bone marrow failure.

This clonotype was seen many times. Written as DNA, the CDR3 is TGCAGTGCTAGAGATCCCCGGGGTCCTGGGCAGCCCCAGCATTTT. Protein: CSARDPRGPGQPQHF. V is TRBV20-1 and J is TRBJ1-5; D is unresolved. The germline gives CDR1 DFQATT, CDR2 SNEGSKA (reference sequence). This CDR3 spans 15 amino acids. Trimming stripped 0 bases from V and 7 bases from J, with 16 bases between.

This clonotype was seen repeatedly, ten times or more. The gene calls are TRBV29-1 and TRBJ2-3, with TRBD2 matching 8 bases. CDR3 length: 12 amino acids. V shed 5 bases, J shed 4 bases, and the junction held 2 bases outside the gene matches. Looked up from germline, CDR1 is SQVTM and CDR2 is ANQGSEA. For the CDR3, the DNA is TGCAGCGTTCAAGCGGGAGCAGATACGCAGTATTTT. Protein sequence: CSVQAGADTQYF.

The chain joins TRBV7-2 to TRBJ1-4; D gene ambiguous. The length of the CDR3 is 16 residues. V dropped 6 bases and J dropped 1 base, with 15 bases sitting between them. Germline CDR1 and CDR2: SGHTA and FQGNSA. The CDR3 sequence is CASSFQSRGTNEKLFF. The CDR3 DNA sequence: TGTGCCAGCAGTTTTCAGTCCCGGGGAACTAATGAAAAACTGTTTTTT.

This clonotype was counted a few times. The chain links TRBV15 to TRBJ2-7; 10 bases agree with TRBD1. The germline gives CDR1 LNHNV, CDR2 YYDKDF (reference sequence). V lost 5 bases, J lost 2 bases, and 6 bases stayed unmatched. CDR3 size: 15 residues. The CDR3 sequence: CATSAGTGDTYEQYF. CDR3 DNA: TGTGCCACCAGCGCCGGGACAGGGGACACCTACGAGCAGTACTTC.

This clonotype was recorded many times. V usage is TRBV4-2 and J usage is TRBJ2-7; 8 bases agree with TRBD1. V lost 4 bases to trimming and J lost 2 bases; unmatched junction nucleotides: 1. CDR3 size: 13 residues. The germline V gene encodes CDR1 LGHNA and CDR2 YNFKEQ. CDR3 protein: CASSPRGPYEQYF. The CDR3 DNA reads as TGTGCCAGCAGCCCCAGGGGGCCCTACGAGCAGTACTTC.

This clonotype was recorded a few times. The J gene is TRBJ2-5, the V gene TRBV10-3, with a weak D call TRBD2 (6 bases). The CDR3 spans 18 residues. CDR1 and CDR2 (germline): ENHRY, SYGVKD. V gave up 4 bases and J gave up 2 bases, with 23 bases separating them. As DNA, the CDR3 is TGTGCCATCAGTGTGCGGGGTAAGACGGGACGGCCACAAGAGACCCAGTACTTC. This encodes CAISVRGKTGRPQETQYF.

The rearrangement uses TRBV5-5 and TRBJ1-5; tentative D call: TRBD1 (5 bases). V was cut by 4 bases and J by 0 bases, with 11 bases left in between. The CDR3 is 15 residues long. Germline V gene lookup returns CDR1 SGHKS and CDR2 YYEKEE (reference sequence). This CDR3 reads CASSGTGVSNQPQHF. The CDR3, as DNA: TGTGCCAGCAGCGGAACAGGCGTTAGCAATCAGCCCCAGCATTTT.

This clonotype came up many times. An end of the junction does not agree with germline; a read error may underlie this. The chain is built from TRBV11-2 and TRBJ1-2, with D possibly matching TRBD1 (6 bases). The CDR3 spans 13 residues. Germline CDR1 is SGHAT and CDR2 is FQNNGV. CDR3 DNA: TGTGCCAGCAGATTAGGGGGAGTAGATGGCTACACCTTC. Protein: CASRLGGVDGYTF.

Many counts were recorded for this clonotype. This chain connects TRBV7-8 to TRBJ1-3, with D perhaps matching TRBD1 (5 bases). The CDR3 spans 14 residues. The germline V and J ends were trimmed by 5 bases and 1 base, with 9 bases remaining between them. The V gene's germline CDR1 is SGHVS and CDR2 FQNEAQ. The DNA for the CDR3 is TGTGCCAGCAGCCAAAGGGGATCTGGAAACACCATATATTTT. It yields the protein CASSQRGSGNTIYF.

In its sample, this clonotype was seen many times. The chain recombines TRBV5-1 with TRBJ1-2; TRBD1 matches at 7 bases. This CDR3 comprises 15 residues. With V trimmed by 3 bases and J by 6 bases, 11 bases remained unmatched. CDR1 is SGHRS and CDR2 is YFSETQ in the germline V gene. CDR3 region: CASSSYRGSSDGYTF. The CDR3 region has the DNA TGCGCCAGCAGCTCCTACAGGGGTAGTTCGGATGGCTACACCTTC.

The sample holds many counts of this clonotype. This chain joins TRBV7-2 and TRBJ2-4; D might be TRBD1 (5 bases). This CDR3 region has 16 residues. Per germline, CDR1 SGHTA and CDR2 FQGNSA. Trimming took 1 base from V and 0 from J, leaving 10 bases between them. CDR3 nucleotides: TGTGCCAGCAGCTTAGGCCAGGGTCTAGCCAAAAACATTCAGTACTTC. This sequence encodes CASSLGQGLAKNIQYF.

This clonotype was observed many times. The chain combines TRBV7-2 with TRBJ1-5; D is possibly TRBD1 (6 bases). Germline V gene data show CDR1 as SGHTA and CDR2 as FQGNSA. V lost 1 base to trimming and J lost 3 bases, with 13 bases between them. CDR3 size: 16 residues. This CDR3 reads CASSLVGGANNQPQHF. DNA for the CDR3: TGTGCCAGCAGCTTAGTTGGGGGGGCAAACAATCAGCCCCAGCATTTT. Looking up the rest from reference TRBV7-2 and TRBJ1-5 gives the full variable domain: GAGVSQSPSNKVTEKGKDVELRCDPISGHTALYWYRQSLGQGLEFLIYFQGNSAPDKSGLPSDRFSAERTGGSVSTLTIQRTQQEDSAVYLCASSLVGGANNQPQHFGDGTRLSIL.

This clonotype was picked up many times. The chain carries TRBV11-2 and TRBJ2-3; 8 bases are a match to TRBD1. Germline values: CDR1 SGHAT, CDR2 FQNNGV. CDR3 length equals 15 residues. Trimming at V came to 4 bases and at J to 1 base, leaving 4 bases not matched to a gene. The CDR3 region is CASSSDRVGTDTQYF. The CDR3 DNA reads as TGTGCCAGCAGCTCGGACAGGGTCGGCACAGATACGCAGTATTTT. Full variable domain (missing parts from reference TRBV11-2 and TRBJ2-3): EAGVAQSPRYKIIEKRQSVAFWCNPISGHATLYWYQQILGQGPKLLIQFQNNGVVDDSQLPKDRFSAERLKGVDSTLKIQPAKLEDSAVYLCASSSDRVGTDTQYFGPGTRLTVL.

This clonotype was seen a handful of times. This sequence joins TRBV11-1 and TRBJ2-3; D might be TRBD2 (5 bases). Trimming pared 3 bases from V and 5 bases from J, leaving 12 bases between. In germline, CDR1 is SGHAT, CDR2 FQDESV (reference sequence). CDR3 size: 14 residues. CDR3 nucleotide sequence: TGTGCCAGCAGCTTTTCCCTAGCAGGAGATACGCAGTATTTT. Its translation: CASSFSLAGDTQYF.

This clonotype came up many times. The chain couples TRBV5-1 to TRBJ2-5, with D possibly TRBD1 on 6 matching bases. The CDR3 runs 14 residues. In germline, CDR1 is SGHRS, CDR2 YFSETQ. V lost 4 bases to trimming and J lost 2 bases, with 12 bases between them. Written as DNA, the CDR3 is TGCGCCAGCAGCAACCGGGACAATCAAGAGACCCAGTACTTC. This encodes CASSNRDNQETQYF. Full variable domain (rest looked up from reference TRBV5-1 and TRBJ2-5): KAGVTQTPRYLIKTRGQQVTLSCSPISGHRSVSWYQQTPGQGLQFLFEYFSETQRNKGNFPGRFSGRQFSNSRSEMNVSTLELGDSALYLCASSNRDNQETQYFGPGTRLLVL.

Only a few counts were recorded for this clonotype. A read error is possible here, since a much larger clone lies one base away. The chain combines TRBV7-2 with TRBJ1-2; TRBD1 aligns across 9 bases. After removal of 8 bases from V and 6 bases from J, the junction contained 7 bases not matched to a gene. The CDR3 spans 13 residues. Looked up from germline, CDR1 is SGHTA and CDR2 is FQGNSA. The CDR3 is CASRDRVTHGYTF. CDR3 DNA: TGTGCCAGCCGGGACAGGGTGACGCATGGCTACACCTTC.

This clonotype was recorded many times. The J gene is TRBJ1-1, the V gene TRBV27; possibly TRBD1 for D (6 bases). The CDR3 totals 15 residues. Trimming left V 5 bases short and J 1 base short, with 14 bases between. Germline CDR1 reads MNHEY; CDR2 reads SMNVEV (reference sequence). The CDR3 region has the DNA TGTGCCAGCAGTATCAGGGGAGGGGCGAACACTGAAGCTTTCTTT. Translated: CASSIRGGANTEAFF.

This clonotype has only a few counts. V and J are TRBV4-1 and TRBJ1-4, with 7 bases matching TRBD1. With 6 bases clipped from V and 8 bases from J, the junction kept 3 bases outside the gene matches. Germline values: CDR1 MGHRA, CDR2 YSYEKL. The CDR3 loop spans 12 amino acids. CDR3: CASSGTEEKLFF. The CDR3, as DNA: TGCGCCAGCAGTGGGACAGAAGAAAAACTGTTTTTT.

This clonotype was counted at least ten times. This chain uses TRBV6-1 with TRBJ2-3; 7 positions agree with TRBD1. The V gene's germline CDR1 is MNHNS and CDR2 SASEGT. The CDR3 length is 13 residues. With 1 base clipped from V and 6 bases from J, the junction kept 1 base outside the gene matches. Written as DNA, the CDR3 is TGTGCCAGCAGTGAAGGACAGGGCGATACGCAGTATTTT. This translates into CASSEGQGDTQYF.

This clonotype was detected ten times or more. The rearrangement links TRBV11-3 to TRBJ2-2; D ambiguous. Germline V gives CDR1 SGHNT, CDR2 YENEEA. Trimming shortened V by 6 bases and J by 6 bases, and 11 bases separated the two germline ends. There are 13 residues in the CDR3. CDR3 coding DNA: TGTGCCAGCAGTGTTCATGCTGCCGGGGAGCTGTTTTTT. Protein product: CASSVHAAGELFF. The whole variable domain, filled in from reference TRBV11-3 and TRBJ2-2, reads EAGVVQSPRYKIIEKKQPVAFWCNPISGHNTLYWYLQNLGQGPELLIRYENEEAVDDSQLPKDRFSAERLKGVDSTLKIQPAELGDSAVYLCASSVHAAGELFFGEGSRLTVL.

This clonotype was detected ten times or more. The chain's CDR3 is CASSLDVGIQYF. The CDR3 region has the DNA TGTGCCAGCAGCTTAGATGTCGGCATTCAGTACTTC. V and J are TRBV7-2 and TRBJ2-4; D remains ambiguous. This CDR3 region has 12 residues. Germline loops: CDR1 SGHTA, CDR2 FQGNSA. V was cut by 1 base and J by 9 bases, with 7 bases left in between.

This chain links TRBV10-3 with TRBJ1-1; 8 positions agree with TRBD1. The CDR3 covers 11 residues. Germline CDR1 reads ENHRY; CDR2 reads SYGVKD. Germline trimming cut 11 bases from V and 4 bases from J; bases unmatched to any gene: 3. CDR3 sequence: CAAQGATEAFF. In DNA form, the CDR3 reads TGTGCCGCCCAGGGGGCCACTGAAGCTTTCTTT.

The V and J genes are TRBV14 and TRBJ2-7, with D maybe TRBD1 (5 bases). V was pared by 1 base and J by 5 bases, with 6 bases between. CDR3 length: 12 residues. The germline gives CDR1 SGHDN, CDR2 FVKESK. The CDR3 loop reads CASSQVRDEQYF. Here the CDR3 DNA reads TGTGCCAGCAGCCAAGTCAGGGACGAGCAGTACTTC. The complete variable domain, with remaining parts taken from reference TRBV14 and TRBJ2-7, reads EAGVTQFPSHSVIEKGQTVTLRCDPISGHDNLYWYRRVMGKEIKFLLHFVKESKQDESGMPNNRFLAERTGGTYSTLKVQPAELEDSGVYFCASSQVRDEQYFGPGTRLTVT.

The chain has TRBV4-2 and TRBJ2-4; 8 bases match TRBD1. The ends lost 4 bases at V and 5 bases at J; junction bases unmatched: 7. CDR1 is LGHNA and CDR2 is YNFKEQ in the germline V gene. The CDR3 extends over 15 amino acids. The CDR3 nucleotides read TGTGCCAGCAGCCGAGAGGACAGGGAGGAAAACATTCAGTACTTC. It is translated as CASSREDREENIQYF.

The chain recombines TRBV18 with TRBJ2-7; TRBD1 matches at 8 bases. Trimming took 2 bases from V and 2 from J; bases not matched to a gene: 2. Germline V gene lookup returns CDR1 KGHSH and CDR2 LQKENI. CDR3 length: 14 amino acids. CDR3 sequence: CASSPGTGPYEQYF. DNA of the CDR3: TGTGCCAGCTCACCAGGGACAGGTCCCTACGAGCAGTACTTC.

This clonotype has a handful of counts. DNA for the CDR3: TGTGCCAGTAAGGACTACTCTGGGGCCAACGTCCTGACTTTC. Protein sequence: CASKDYSGANVLTF. The V and J genes are TRBV19 and TRBJ2-6, with D possibly TRBD2 on 6 matching bases. Deletions cut 7 bases from V and 0 bases from J, with 7 bases between. Germline V CDR1 and CDR2: LNHDA, SQIVND (reference sequence). This CDR3 is built from 14 residues.

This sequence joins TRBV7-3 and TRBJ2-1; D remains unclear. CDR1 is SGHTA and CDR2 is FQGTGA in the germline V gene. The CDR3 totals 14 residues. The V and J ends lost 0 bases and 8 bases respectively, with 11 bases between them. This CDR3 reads CASSLTYPNDEQFF. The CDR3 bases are TGTGCCAGCAGCTTAACCTACCCCAACGATGAGCAGTTCTTC.